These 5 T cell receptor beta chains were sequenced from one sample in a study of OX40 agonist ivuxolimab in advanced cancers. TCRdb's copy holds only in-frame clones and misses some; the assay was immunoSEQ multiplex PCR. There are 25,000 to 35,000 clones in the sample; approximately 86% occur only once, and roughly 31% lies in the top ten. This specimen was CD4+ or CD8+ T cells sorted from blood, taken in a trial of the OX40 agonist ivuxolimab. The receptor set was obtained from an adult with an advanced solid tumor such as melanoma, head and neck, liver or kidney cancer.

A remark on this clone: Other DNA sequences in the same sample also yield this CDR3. CDR3 in amino acids: CASSFLAGTDTQYF. The CDR3 nucleotides are TGTGCCAGCAGTTTTCTGGCGGGCACAGATACGCAGTATTTT. V and J are TRBV28 and TRBJ2-3; D ambiguous. The CDR3 sequence is 14 residues long. Trimming took off 3 bases at V and 1 base at J, with 8 bases between the two ends. Germline CDR1 MDHEN, CDR2 SYDVKM.

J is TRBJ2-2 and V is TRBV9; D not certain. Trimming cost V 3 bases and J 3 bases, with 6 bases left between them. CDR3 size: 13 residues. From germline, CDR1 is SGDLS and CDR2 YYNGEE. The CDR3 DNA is TGTGCCAGCAGCGCCCCGGACACCGGGGAGCTGTTTTTT. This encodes CASSAPDTGELFF. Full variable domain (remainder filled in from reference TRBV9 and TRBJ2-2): DSGVTQTPKHLITATGQRVTLRCSPRSGDLSVYWYQQSLDQGLQFLIQYYNGEERAKGNILERFSAQQFPDLHSELNLSSLELGDSALYFCASSAPDTGELFFGEGSRLTVL.

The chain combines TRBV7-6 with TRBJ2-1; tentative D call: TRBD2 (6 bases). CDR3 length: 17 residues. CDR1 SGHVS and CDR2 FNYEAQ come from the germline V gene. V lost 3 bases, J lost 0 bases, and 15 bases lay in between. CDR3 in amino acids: CASSFKAAGSSYNEQFF. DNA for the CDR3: TGTGCCAGCAGCTTCAAGGCGGCGGGGAGCTCCTACAATGAGCAGTTCTTC.

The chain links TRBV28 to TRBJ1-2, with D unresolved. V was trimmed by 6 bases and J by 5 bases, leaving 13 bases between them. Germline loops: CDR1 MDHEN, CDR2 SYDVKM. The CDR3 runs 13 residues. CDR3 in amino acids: CASRHDGVYGYTF. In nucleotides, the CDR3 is TGTGCCAGCAGACACGACGGGGTGTATGGCTACACCTTC.

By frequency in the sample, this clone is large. The CDR3 DNA follows: TGTGCCAGCAGTTCCGGAGCCTACGAGCAGTACTTC. This encodes CASSSGAYEQYF. The chain carries TRBV28 and TRBJ2-7; D unresolved. CDR1 is MDHEN, CDR2 SYDVKM, per germline. V lost 4 bases and J lost 2, with 6 bases in between. This CDR3 region has 12 residues.